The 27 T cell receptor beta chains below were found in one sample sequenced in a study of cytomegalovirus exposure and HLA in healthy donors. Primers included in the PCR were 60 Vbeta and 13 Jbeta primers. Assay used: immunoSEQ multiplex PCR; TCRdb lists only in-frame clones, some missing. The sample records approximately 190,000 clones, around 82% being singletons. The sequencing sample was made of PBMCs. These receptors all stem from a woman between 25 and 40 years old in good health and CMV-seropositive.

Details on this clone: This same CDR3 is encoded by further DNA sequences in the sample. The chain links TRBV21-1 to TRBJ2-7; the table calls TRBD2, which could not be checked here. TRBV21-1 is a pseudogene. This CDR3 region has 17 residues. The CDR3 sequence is CASSKAGRANSSYEQYF. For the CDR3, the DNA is TGTGCCAGCAGCAAAGCAGGGAGAGCGAACAGCTCCTACGAGCAGTACTTC.

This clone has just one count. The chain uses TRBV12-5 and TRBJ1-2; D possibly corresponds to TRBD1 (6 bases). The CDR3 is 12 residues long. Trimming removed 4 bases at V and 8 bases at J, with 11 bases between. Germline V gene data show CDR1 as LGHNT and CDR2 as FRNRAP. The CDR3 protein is CASGSTGKGYTF. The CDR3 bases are TGTGCTAGTGGTTCGACAGGAAAAGGCTACACCTTC.

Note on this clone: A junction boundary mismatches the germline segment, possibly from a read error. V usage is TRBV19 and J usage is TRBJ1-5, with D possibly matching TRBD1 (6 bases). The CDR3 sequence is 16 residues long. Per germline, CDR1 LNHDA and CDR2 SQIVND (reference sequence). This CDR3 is CASSLEWTEPNQPQHF. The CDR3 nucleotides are TGTGCCAGTAGTTTAGAATGGACAGAGCCCAATCAGCCCCAGCATTTT.

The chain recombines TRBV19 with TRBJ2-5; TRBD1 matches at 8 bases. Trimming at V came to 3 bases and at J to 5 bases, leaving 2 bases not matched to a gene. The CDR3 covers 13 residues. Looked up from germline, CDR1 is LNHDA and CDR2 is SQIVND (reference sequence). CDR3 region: CASSINRGETQYF. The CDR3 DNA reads TGTGCCAGTAGTATCAACAGGGGGGAGACCCAGTACTTC.

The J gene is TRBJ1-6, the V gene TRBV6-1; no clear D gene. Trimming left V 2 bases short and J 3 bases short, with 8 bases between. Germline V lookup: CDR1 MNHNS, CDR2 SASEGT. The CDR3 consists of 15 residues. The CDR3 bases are TGTGCCAGCAGTGAAAGTCCCGGCTATAATTCACCCCTCCACTTT. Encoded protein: CASSESPGYNSPLHF.

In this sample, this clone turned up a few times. The CDR3 loop is CASSKESLAGAGKQTNEKLFF. In DNA form, the CDR3 reads TGTGCCAGCAGCAAAGAATCGCTCGCGGGGGCGGGGAAGCAAACTAATGAAAAACTGTTTTTT. The chain links TRBV21-1 to TRBJ1-4. TRBV21-1 is a recognized pseudogene. The CDR3 runs 21 residues.

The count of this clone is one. In nucleotides, the CDR3 is TGTGCCAGTAGTAGCCAGGGGCGCTTGACTGAAGCTTTCTTT. Encoded protein: CASSSQGRLTEAFF. The chain links TRBV19 to TRBJ1-1; TRBD1 might be the D (6 bases). CDR3 length equals 14 residues. Germline CDR1 reads LNHDA; CDR2 reads SQIVND (reference sequence). V was trimmed by 4 bases and J by 5 bases, leaving 14 bases between them.

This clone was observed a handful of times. This CDR3 reads CASSDESGTAVKEQYF. In nucleotides, the CDR3 is TGTGCCAGCAGCGACGAATCCGGGACAGCAGTAAAGGAGCAGTACTTC. The genes are TRBV13 and TRBJ2-7; 7 bases are a match to TRBD1. J was trimmed by 7 bases and V by 5 bases; bases with no gene match: 17. Germline lookup yields CDR1 PRHDT and CDR2 FYEKMQ (reference sequence). The CDR3 consists of 16 residues.

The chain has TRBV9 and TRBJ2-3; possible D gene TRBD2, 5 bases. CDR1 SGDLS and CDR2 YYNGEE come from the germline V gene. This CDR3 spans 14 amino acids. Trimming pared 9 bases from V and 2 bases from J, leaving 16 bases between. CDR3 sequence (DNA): TGTGCCACCAGTATCGGCGGGCCCACAGATACGCAGTATTTT. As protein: CATSIGGPTDTQYF.

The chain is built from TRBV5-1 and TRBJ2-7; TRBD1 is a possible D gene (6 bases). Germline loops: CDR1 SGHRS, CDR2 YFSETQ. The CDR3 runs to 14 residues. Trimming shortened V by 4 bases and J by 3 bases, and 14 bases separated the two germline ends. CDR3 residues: CASSPGRGYYEQYF. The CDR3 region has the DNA TGCGCCAGCAGCCCAGGCAGGGGATACTACGAGCAGTACTTC.

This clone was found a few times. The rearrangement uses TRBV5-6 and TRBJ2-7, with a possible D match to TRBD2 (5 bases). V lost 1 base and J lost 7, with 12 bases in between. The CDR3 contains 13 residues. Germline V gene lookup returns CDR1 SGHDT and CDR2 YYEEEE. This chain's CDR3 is CASSLPASPEQYF. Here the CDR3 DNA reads TGTGCCAGCAGCTTGCCGGCTAGCCCAGAGCAGTACTTC.

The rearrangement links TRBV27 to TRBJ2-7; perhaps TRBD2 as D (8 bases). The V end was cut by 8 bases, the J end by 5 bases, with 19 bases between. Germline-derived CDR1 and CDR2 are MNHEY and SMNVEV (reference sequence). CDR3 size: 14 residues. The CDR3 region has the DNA TGTGCCAGCCTCGGGAGGGCAGGGGGAAACGAGCAGTACTTC. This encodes CASLGRAGGNEQYF.

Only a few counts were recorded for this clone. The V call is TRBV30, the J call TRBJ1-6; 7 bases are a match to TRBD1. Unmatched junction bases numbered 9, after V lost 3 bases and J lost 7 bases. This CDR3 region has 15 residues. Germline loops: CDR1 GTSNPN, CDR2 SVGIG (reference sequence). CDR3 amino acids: CAWSLTGVGNSPLHF. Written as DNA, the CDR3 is TGTGCCTGGAGCCTAACAGGGGTAGGAAATTCACCCCTCCACTTT. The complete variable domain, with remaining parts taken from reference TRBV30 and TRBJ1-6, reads SQTIHQWPATLVQPVGSPLSLECTVEGTSNPNLYWYRQAAGRGLQLLFYSVGIGQISSEVPQNLSASRPQDRQFILSSKKLLLSDSGFYLCAWSLTGVGNSPLHFGNGTRLTVT.

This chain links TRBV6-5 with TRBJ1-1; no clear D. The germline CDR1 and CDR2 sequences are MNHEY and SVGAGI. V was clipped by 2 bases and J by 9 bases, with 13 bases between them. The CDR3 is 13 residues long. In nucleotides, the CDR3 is TGTGCCAGCAGTTACCGTACTCCCCTCCAAGCTTTCTTT. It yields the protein CASSYRTPLQAFF.

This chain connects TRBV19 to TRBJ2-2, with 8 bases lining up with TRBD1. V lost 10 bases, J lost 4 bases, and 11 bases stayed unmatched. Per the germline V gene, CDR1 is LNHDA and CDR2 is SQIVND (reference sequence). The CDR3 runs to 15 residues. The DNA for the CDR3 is TGTGCCAACCGCTTCTGGACAGGGAGCACCGGGGAGCTGTTTTTT. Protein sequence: CANRFWTGSTGELFF.

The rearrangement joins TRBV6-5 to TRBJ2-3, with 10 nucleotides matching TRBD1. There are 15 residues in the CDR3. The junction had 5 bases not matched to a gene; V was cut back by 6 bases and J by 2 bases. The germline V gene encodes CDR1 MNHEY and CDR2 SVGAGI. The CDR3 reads CASRTGTGVTDTQYF. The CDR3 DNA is TGTGCCAGCAGGACCGGGACAGGGGTCACAGATACGCAGTATTTT.

The CDR3 here is CASSLGSPNEQYF. CDR3 DNA: TGTGCCAGCAGCTTAGGGAGCCCTAACGAGCAGTACTTC. The V gene is TRBV7-9, the J gene TRBJ2-7; D remains unclear. The CDR3 length is 13 residues. Trimming took 1 base from V and 5 from J, leaving 9 bases between them. The germline CDR1 and CDR2 sequences are SEHNR and FQNEAQ (reference sequence).

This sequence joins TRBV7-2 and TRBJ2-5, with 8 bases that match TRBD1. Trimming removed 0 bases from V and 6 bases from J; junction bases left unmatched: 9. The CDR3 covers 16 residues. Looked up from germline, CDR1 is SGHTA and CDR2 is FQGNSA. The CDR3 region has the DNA TGTGCCAGCAGCTTAGCTTTGGGACAGGTATCAAAGACCCAGTACTTC. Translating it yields CASSLALGQVSKTQYF.

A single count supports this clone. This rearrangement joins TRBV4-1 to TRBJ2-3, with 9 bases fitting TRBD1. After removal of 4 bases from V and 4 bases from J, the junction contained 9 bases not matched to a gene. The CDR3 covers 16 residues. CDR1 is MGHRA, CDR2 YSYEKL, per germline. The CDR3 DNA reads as TGCGCCAGCAGCCGAATGAAGGACAGGGGTGCAGATACGCAGTATTTT. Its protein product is CASSRMKDRGADTQYF.

CDR3 nucleotides: TGTGCCAGCAGGGCCCAGGGGACGGACACCGGGGAGCTGTTTTTT. It is translated as CASRAQGTDTGELFF. This chain links TRBV2 with TRBJ2-2; maybe TRBD1 (6 bases). Trimming removed 6 bases from V and 3 bases from J, with 14 bases in between. This CDR3 contains 15 residues. The germline V gene has CDR1 SNHLY and CDR2 FYNNEI.

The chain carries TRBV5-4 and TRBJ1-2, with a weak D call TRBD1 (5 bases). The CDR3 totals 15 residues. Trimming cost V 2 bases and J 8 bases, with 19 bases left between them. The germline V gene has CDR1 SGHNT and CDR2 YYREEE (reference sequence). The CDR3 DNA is TGTGCCAGCAGCTTAGGCTCGGGACCGGCGGGAGGCTACACCTTC. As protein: CASSLGSGPAGGYTF.

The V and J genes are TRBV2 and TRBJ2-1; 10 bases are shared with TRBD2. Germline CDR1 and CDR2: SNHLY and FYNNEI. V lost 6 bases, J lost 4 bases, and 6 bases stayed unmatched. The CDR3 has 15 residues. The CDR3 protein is CASRRGLASYNEQFF. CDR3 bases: TGTGCCAGCAGAAGGGGACTAGCGTCTTACAATGAGCAGTTCTTC. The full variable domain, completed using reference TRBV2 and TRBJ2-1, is EPEVTQTPSHQVTQMGQEVILRCVPISNHLYFYWYRQILGQKVEFLVSFYNNEISEKSEIFDDQFSVERPDGSNFTLKIRSTKLEDSAMYFCASRRGLASYNEQFFGPGTRLTVL.

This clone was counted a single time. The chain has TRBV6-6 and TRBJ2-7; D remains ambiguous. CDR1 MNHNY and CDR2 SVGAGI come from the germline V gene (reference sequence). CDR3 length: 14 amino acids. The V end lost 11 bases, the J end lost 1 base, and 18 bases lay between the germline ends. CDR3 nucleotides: TGTGCCTCTGAACGGTTTTTATTTTCCTACGAGCAGTACTTC. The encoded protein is CASERFLFSYEQYF.

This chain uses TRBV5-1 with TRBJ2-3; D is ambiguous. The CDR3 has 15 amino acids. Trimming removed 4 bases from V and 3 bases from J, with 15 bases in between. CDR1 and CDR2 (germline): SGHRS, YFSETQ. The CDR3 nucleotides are TGCGCCAGCAGCCAAGCGCGTCCGCCGACAGATACGCAGTATTTT. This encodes CASSQARPPTDTQYF. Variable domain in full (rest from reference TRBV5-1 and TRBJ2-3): KAGVTQTPRYLIKTRGQQVTLSCSPISGHRSVSWYQQTPGQGLQFLFEYFSETQRNKGNFPGRFSGRQFSNSRSEMNVSTLELGDSALYLCASSQARPPTDTQYFGPGTRLTVL.

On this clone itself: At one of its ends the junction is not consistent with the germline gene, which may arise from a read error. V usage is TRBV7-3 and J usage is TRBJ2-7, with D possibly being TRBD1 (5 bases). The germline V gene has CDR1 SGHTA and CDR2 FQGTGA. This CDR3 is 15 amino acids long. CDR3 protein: CASRPTGFGIYGQYF. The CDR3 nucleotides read TGTGCCAGCAGACCTACAGGTTTCGGAATCTACGGGCAGTACTTC.

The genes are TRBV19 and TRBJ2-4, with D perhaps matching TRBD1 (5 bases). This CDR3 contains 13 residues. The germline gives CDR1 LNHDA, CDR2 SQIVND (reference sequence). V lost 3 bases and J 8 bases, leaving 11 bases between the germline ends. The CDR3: CASSMTIGDIQYF. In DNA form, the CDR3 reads TGTGCCAGTAGTATGACAATAGGGGACATTCAGTACTTC.

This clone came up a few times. CDR3 region: CASSQQSGAGNTIYF. The CDR3 DNA follows: TGCGCCAGCAGCCAACAATCTGGGGCCGGAAACACCATATATTTT. The rearrangement joins TRBV4-1 to TRBJ1-3; possibly TRBD1 for D (5 bases). Trimming pared 2 bases from V and 4 bases from J, leaving 12 bases between. Germline CDR1 reads MGHRA; CDR2 reads YSYEKL. CDR3 length equals 15 residues.